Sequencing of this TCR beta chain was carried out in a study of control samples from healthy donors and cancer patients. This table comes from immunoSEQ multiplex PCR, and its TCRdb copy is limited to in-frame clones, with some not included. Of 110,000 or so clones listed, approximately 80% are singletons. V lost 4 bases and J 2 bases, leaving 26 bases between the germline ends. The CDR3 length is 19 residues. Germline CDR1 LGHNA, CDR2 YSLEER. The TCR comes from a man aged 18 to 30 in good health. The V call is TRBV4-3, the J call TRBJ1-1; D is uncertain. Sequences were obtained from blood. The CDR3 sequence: CASSRFGGPIGGVNTEAFF. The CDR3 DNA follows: TGCGCCAGCAGCCGGTTTGGCGGGCCTATAGGCGGGGTTAACACTGAAGCTTTCTTT.